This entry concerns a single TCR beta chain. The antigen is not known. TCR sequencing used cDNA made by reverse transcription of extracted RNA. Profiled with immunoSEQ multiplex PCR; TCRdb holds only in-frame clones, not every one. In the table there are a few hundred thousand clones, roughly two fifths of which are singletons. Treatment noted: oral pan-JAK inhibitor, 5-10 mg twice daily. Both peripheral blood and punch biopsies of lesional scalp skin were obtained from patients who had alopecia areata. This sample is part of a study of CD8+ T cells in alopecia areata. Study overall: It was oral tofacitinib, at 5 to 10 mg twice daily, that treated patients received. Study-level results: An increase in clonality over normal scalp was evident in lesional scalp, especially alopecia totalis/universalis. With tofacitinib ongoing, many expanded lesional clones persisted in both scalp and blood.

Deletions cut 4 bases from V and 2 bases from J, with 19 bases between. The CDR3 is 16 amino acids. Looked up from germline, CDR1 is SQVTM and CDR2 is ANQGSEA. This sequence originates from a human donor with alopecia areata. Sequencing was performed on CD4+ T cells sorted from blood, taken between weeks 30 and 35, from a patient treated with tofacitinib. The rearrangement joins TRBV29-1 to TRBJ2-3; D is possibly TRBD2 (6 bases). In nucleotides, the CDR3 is TGCAGCGTTGGGATTCCCCCTCGGGGGAACACAGATACGCAGTATTTT. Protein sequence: CSVGIPPRGNTDTQYF.